A selection of T cell receptor beta chains follows, all from one sample in a study of shared clonotypes between healthy human individuals. TCRdb's copy holds only in-frame clones and misses some; the assay was immunoSEQ multiplex PCR. The table includes about 2.1 million clones, 85% to 95% detected once. Sequenced material: naive CD8+ T cells from PBMCs. The receptors come from a man between 18 and 29 years old in good health. Some clones in this sample may be carry-over from other donors' samples. Each CDR3 is given with its conserved first and last residue. A D gene is named only where the DNA matches it firmly. Size is stated for part of the rows, as once, few or many counts, or as a class when the clone is expanded.

D gene,clone size,CDR3 length,V gene,J gene,CDR3 DNA,CDR3 protein
NA,NA,13,TRBV9,TRBJ1-3,TGTGCCAGCTCCCCGGACTCTGGAAACACCATATATTTT,CASSPDSGNTIYF
TRBD1,once,14,TRBV7-9,TRBJ1-4,TGTGCCAGCAGCTTACAGGGGGCTCGGGAAAAACTGTTTTTT,CASSLQGAREKLFF
NA,NA,14,TRBV14,TRBJ2-7,TGTGCCAGCAGCTTCCGACTGAGCTCCTACGAGCAGTACTTC,CASSFRLSSYEQYF
NA,NA,14,TRBV6-6,TRBJ2-1,TGTGCCAGCAGTTACTCTGGCCTCTACAATGAGCAGTTCTTC,CASSYSGLYNEQFF
NA,once,14,TRBV27,TRBJ2-1,TGTGCCAGCAGTTTGCCCTTCTCCTACAATGAGCAGTTCTTC,CASSLPFSYNEQFF
NA,NA,13,TRBV7-9,TRBJ2-5,TGTGCCAGCAGCCTACTGCGTTTAGAGACCCAGTACTTC,CASSLLRLETQYF
TRBD2,NA,18,TRBV19,TRBJ2-1,TGTGCCAGTAGTACCTCATTGGGGGGGAATGTAGTGAGGGATGAGCAGTTCTTC,CASSTSLGGNVVRDEQFF
NA,NA,14,TRBV7-9,TRBJ2-7,TGTGCCAGCAGCTTAGAAGACGGAACCTACGAGCAGTACTTC,CASSLEDGTYEQYF
TRBD1,NA,14,TRBV7-9,TRBJ2-2,TGTGCCAGCAGCGGGAAGGGGGCTGGCGGGGAGCTGTTTTTT,CASSGKGAGGELFF
TRBD1,NA,21,TRBV5-1,TRBJ1-1,TGCGCCAGCAGCTCGGGCCGGGACAGGGCCTCTCTATCACTCTTGAACACTGAAGCTTTCTTT,CASSSGRDRASLSLLNTEAFF
NA,NA,15,TRBV7-9,TRBJ2-5,TGTGCCAGCAGCTTAAGTGCCGTGGAGGGAGAGACCCAGTACTTC,CASSLSAVEGETQYF
NA,NA,11,TRBV28,TRBJ2-1,TGTGCCACCGGGGCGGGCAATGAGCAGTTCTTC,CATGAGNEQFF
NA,few,13,TRBV25-1,TRBJ1-1,TGTGCCAGCAGTGAATTGGGAGAGATTGAAGCTTTCTTT,CASSELGEIEAFF
NA,NA,14,TRBV27,TRBJ1-1,TGTGCCAGCAGGGGGTCGGGGCGGAACACTGAAGCTTTCTTT,CASRGSGRNTEAFF
TRBD1,NA,13,TRBV15,TRBJ1-2,TGTGCCACCAGCACAGACAGGGACTATGGCTACACCTTC,CATSTDRDYGYTF
NA,NA,11,TRBV29-1,TRBJ1-1,TGCAGCTGGGCCCACCACACTGAAGCTTTCTTT,CSWAHHTEAFF
NA,NA,13,TRBV28,TRBJ1-2,TGTGCCAGCAGTTTGGGCGGAGACTATGGCTACACCTTC,CASSLGGDYGYTF